This T cell receptor (beta chain) appears in the sequencing data of a study of tumor and adjacent non-tumor tissue in lung cancer. Looking at the study overall: Patients comprised approximately eleven adenocarcinoma, a couple of squamous cell carcinoma and 1 small cell lung cancer. Regarding the study as a whole: Tumor repertoires had a smaller top 100 clone share than normal lung. Higher tumor TCR diversity was associated with shorter survival.

This sample's RNA came from whole unsorted tissue. More than 3 cm separated this lung sample from the edge of the tumor. Turning to this clonotype: Its specificity is unknown. An end of the junction does not agree with germline; a read error may underlie this.

TCRbeta libraries were built with three rounds of nested PCR, modified from ARM-PCR. TCRdb analysed the multiplex PCR reads with MiXCR anew, one entry per CDR3 protein. The sample holds about 80,000 distinct CDR3 sequences, approximately 80% seen once. CDR3 length equals 14 residues. CDR1 is MNHEY, CDR2 SVGEGT, per germline. Sequenced input: distant non-tumor lung tissue. This sequence joins TRBV6-2 or TRBV6-3 and TRBJ2-2; D gene unclear. The origin of this receptor is a man aged 55 to 70 with non-small cell lung cancer. In DNA, the CDR3 is TGTGCCAGCTGTTACTCGAGTATACCTGGGGAGCTGTTTTTT. Translation gives CASCYSSIPGELFF.